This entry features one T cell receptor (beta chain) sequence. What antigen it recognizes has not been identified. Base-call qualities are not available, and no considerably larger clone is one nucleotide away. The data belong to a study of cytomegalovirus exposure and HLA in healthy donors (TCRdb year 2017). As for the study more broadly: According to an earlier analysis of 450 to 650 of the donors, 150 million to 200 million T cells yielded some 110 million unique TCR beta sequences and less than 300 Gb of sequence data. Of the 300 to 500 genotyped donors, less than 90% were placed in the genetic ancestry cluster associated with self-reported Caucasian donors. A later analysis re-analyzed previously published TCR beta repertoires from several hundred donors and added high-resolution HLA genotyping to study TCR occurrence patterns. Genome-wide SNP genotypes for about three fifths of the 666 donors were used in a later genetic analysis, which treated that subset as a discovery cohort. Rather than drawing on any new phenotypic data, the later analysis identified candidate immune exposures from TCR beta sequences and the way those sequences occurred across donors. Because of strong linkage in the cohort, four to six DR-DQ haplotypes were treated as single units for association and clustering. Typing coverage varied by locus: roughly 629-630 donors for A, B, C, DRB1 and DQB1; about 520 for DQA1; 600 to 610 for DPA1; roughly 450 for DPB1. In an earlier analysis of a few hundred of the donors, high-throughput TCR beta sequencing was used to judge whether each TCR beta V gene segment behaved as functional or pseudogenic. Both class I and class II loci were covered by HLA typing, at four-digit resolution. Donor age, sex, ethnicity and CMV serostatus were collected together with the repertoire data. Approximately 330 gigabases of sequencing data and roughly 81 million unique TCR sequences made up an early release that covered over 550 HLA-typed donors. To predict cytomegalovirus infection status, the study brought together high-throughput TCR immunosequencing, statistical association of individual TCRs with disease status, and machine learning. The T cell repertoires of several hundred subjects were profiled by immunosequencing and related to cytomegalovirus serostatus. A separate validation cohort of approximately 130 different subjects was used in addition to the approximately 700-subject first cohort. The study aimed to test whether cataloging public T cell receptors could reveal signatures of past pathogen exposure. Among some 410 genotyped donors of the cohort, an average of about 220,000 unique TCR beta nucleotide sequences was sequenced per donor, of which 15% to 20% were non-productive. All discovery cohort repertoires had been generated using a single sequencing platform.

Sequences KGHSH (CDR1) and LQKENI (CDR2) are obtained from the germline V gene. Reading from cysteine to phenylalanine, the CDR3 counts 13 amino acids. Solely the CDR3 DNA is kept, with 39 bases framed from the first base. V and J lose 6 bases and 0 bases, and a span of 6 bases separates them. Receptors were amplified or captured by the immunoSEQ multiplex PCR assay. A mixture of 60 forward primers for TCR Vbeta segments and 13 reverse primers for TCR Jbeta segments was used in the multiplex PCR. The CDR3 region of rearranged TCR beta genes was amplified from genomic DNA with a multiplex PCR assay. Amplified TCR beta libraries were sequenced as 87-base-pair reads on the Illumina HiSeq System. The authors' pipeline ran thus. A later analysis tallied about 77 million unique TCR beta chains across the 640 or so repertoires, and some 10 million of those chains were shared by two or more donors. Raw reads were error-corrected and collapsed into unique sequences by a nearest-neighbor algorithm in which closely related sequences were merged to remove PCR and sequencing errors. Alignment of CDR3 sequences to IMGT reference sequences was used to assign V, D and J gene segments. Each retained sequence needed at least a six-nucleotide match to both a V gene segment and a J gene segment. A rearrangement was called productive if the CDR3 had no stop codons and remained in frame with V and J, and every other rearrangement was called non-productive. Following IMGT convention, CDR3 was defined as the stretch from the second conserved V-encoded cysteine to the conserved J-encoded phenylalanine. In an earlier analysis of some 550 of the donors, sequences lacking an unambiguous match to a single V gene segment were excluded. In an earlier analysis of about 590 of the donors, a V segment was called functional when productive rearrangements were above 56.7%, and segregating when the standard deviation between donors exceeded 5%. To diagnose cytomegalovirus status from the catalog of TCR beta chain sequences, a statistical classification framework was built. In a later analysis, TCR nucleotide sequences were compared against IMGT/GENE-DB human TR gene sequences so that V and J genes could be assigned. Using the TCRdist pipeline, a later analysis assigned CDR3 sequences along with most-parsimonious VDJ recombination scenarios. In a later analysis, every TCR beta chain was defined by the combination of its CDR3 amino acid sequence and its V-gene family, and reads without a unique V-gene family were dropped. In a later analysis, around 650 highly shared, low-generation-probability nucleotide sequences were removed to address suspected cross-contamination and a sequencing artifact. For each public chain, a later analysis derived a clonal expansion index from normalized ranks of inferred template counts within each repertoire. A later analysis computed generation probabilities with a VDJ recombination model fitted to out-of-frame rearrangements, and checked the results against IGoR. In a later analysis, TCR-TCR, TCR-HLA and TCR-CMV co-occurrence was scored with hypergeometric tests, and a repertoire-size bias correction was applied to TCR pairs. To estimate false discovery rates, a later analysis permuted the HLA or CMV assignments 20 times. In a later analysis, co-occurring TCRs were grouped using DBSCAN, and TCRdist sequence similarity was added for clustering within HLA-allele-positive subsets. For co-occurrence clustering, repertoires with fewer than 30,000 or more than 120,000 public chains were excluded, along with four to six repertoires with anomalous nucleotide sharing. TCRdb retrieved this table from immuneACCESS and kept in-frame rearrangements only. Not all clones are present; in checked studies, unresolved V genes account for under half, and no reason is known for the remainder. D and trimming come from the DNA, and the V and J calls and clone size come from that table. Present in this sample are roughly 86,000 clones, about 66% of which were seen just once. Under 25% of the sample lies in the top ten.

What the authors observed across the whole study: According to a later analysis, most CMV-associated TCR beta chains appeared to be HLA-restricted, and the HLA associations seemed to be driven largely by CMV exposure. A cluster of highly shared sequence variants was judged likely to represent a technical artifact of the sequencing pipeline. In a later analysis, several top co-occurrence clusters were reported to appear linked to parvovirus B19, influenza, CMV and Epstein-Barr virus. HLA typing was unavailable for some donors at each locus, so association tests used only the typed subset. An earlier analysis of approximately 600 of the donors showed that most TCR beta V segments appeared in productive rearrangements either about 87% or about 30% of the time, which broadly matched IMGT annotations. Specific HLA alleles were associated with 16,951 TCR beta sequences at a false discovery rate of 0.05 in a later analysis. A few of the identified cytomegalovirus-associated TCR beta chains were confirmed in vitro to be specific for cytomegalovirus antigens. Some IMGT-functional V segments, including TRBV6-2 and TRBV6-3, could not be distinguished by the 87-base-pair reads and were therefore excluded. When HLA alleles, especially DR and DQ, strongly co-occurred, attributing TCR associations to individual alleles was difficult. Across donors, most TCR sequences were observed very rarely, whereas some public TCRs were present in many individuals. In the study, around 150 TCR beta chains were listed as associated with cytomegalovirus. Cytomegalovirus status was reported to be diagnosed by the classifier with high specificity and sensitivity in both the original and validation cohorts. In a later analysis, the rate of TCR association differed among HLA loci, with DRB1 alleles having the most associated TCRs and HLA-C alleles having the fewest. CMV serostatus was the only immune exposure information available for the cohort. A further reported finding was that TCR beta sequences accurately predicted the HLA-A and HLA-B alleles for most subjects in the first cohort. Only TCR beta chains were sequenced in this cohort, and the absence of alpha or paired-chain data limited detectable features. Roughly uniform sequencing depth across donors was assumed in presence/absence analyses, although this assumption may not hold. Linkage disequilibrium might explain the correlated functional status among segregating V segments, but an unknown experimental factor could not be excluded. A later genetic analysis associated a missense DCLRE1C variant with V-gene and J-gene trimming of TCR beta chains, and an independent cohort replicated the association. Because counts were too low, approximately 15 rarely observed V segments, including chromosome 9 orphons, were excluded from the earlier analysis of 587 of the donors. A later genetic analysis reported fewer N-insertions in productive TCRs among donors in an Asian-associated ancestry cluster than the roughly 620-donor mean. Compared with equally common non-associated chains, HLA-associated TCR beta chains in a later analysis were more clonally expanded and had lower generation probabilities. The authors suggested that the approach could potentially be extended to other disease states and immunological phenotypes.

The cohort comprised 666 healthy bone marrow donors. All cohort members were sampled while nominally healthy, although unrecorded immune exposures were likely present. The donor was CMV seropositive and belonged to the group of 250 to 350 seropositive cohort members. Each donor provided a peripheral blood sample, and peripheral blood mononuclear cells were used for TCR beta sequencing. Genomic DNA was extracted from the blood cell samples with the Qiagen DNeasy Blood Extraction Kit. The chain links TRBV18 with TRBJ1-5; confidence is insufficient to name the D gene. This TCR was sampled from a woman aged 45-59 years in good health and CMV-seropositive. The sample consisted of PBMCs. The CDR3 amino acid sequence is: CASSAGSNQPQHF. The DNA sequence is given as TGTGCCAGCTCTGCCGGTAGCAATCAGCCCCAGCATTTT.